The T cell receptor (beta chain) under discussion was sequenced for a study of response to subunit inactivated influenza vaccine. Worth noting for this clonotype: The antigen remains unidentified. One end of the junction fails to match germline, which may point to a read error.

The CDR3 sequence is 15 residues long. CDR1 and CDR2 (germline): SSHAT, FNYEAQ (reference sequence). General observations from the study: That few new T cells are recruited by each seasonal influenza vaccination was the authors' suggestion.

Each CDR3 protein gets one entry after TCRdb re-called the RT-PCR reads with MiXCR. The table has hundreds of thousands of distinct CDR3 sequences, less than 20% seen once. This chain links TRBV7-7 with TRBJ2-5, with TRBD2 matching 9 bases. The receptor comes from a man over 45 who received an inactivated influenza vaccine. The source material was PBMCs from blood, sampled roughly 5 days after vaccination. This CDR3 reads CASSLLRGGGETQYF. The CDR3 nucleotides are TGTGCTAGCAGCTTATTGCGGGGGGGAGGAGAGACCCAGTACTTC.